This passage covers 8 T cell receptor beta chains from one sample sequenced in a study of blood T cell repertoires in COVID-19. Generated by immunoSEQ multiplex PCR, the TCRdb table keeps only in-frame clones and is missing some. The profile shows hundreds of thousands of clones, less than 85% of them singletons. Source material: peripheral blood. These receptor sequences come from a woman aged 18 to 35 with acute or convalescent COVID-19.

This clone has a handful of counts. The V call is TRBV14, the J call TRBJ1-2; D is possibly TRBD1 (6 bases). This CDR3 spans 15 amino acids. Between the trimmed V and J ends, which lost 5 bases and 3 bases, there was a span of 16 bases. The germline CDR1 and CDR2 sequences are SGHDN and FVKESK. CDR3 sequence (DNA): TGTGCCAGCAGCATACTTGGGGGCAGGGACTATGGCTACACCTTC. It codes for CASSILGGRDYGYTF. Looking up the rest from reference TRBV14 and TRBJ1-2 gives the full variable domain: EAGVTQFPSHSVIEKGQTVTLRCDPISGHDNLYWYRRVMGKEIKFLLHFVKESKQDESGMPNNRFLAERTGGTYSTLKVQPAELEDSGVYFCASSILGGRDYGYTFGSGTRLTVV.

This chain joins TRBV6-5 and TRBJ2-2; TRBD2 might be the D (6 bases). Germline loops: CDR1 MNHEY, CDR2 SVGAGI. V lost 6 bases, J lost 4 bases, and 15 bases lay in between. The CDR3 sequence is 15 residues long. The CDR3 loop is CASRPGLETTGELFF. CDR3 nucleotides: TGTGCCAGCAGGCCGGGACTGGAAACCACCGGGGAGCTGTTTTTT.

This clone showed up just once. The V and J genes are TRBV27 and TRBJ1-1, with D tentatively TRBD1 (6 bases). CDR1 MNHEY and CDR2 SMNVEV come from the germline V gene (reference sequence). The CDR3 has 15 amino acids. Deletions cut 8 bases from V and 4 bases from J, with 20 bases between. DNA of the CDR3: TGTGCCAGCCGACTCGATCGCAGGGGAAGCACTGAAGCTTTCTTT. It is translated as CASRLDRRGSTEAFF.

This clone is a singleton in its sample. This chain joins TRBV9 and TRBJ1-4, with D uncertain. The CDR3 consists of 14 residues. V lost 2 bases, J lost 0 bases, and 5 bases lay in between. The germline V gene encodes CDR1 SGDLS and CDR2 YYNGEE. The CDR3 reads CASSVRATNEKLFF. Written as DNA, the CDR3 is TGTGCCAGCAGCGTCCGTGCAACTAATGAAAAACTGTTTTTT.

The J gene is TRBJ1-1, the V gene TRBV11-2; D may be TRBD1 (6 bases). This CDR3 has 15 residues. Germline V gives CDR1 SGHAT, CDR2 FQNNGV. Trimming removed 5 bases at V and 4 bases at J, with 17 bases between. The CDR3 spells CASSPRSTGGTEAFF. The DNA for the CDR3 is TGTGCCAGCAGCCCCCGCTCGACAGGTGGCACTGAAGCTTTCTTT.

This clone was found once. The gene calls are TRBV13 and TRBJ2-1, with D maybe TRBD2 (6 bases). This CDR3 has 15 amino acids. Germline V gene sequence: CDR1 PRHDT, CDR2 FYEKMQ (reference sequence). Trimming removed 5 bases at V and 6 bases at J, with 17 bases between. The CDR3 coding sequence is TGTGCCAGCAGCCCGGAAAGTAGCGGCCCCAATGAGCAGTTCTTC. It is translated as CASSPESSGPNEQFF.

Only one count was recorded for this clone. The gene calls are TRBV19 and TRBJ1-6; D unclear. Germline V CDR1 and CDR2: LNHDA, SQIVND (reference sequence). There are 16 residues in the CDR3. V lost 6 bases and J lost 0, with 12 bases in between. The CDR3 here is CASRPRENSYNSPLHF. The CDR3 DNA is TGTGCCAGTAGACCAAGGGAGAACTCCTATAATTCACCCCTCCACTTT.

CDR3 protein: CASSIRRGTEAFF. The CDR3 nucleotides are TGTGCCAGTAGTATTAGGAGGGGCACTGAAGCTTTCTTT. This chain connects TRBV19 to TRBJ1-1; possibly TRBD1 for D (5 bases). Germline CDR1 and CDR2: LNHDA and SQIVND (reference sequence). V was pared by 3 bases and J by 4 bases, with 9 bases between. The CDR3 covers 13 residues.